A selection of T cell receptor beta chains follows, all from one sample in a study of read filtering for tumor transcriptome and immune sequencing. From the reads, TCRdb called clonotypes with MiXCR, one entry per CDR3 protein. The sample has 100,000 to 150,000 distinct CDR3 sequences, 10% to 15% seen once. Sequenced input: a population of CD138-negative cells sorted from bone marrow. The origin of the receptors is a donor at least 40 years old with multiple myeloma. Both conserved end residues are part of each CDR3. The order of the fields is D gene, V gene, clone size, J gene, CDR3 DNA, CDR3 protein. The D gene is left open where the match is weak. Clone size is shown for a subset of rows, as once, few, many or a class of expanded clone.

.	TRBV15	few	TRBJ2-1	TGTGCCACCAGCAGAGGTTCGGGAGTTCTCTACAATGGGCAGTTCTTC	CATSRGSGVLYNGQFF
.	TRBV5-8	.	TRBJ2-7	TGTGCCAGCAGCTTAGACGGCAACTGCGAGCAGTACTTC	CASSLDGNCEQYF
TRBD2	TRBV20-1	many	TRBJ2-1	TGCAGTGCCCTAGGTCTGCGGGGGGCCTACAATGAGCAGTTCTTC	CSALGLRGAYNEQFF
.	TRBV18	.	TRBJ2-6	TGTGCCAGCTCAAACAGGGCCCCCGGGGCCAACGTCCCGACTTTC	CASSNRAPGANVPTF
.	TRBV28	many	TRBJ1-1	TGTGCCAGCAGACCCGACTGGGACTATAACACTGAAGCTTTCTTT	CASRPDWDYNTEAFF
.	TRBV18	many	TRBJ2-1	TGTGCCAGCTCACCACCGCAACAGGGCCTCCTTAATGAGCAGTTCTTC	CASSPPQQGLLNEQFF
.	TRBV6-6	once	TRBJ2-5	TGTGCCAGCAGTCACCCTCCCGTGGGGGCGAAAGAGACTCAGTACTTC	CASSHPPVGAKETQYF
.	TRBV5-1	many	TRBJ2-3	TGCGCCAGCAGCTTGCTTCCAGGCCTAGCATCCTTAAGGCAGTATTTT	CASSLLPGLASLRQYF
.	TRBV30	many	TRBJ1-5	TGTGCCTGGAGTGCTTTAGGCAGGGGAGGCAATCAGCCCCAGCATTTT	CAWSALGRGGNQPQHF
TRBD2	TRBV11-3	many	TRBJ2-1	TGTGCCAGCAGCTTAGCAGGGACTAGCGATAGCTCCTACAATGAGCAGTTCTTC	CASSLAGTSDSSYNEQFF
.	TRBV9	many	TRBJ2-2	TGTGCCAGCAGCGTAGAAGGGAGTCAGACCGGGGAGCTGTTTTTT	CASSVEGSQTGELFF
.	TRBV15	many	TRBJ1-4	TGTGCCACCAGCCCGGGCAGAAGCCGGGGGTCAGGAGAAAAACTGTTTTTT	CATSPGRSRGSGEKLFF
.	TRBV25-1	.	TRBJ1-1	TGTGCCAGCAGTGAAAGAAGGTCTGAAGCTTTCTTT	CASSERRSEAFF
.	TRBV19	many	TRBJ2-1	TGTGCCAGTAGTATGCGGCGGAGCTCCTACAATGAGCAGTTCTTC	CASSMRRSSYNEQFF
TRBD1	TRBV9	many	TRBJ2-2	TGTGCCAGACTGCCAGACAGGGTGAACACCGGGGAGCTGTTTTTT	CARLPDRVNTGELFF
.	TRBV6-6	once	TRBJ2-7	TGTGCCAGTGGGGGGCAGGGAACCTCCTGCGAGCAGTACTTC	CASGGQGTSCEQYF
.	TRBV10-3	many	TRBJ2-7	TGTGCCAAAGAAGCGGGCGGTGGGTACGAGCAGTACTTC	CAKEAGGGYEQYF
.	TRBV29-1	many	TRBJ2-1	TGCAGCGCCACATCACAGGGAGTCAGCAATGAGCAGTTCTTC	CSATSQGVSNEQFF
TRBD2	TRBV5-1	many	TRBJ2-3	TGCGCCAGCAGCTTCGGACTAGCGGGAGATTCTGGAGATACGCAGTATTTT	CASSFGLAGDSGDTQYF
.	TRBV29-1	few	TRBJ2-2	TGCAGCGTTACCAACACCGGGGAGCTGTTTTTT	CSVTNTGELFF
TRBD1	TRBV6-2/TRBV6-3	many	TRBJ2-4	TGTGCCAGCAGTTACAACAGGGACAGCATTCAGTACTTC	CASSYNRDSIQYF
.	TRBV3-1	many	TRBJ1-6	TGTGCCAGCAGCCAAGATTCGGGGGTACGCTCACCCCTCCACTTT	CASSQDSGVRSPLHF
.	TRBV19	.	TRBJ2-7	TGTGCCAGTAATGTGGGCCCAGACTCCTACGAGCAGTACTTC	CASNVGPDSYEQYF
TRBD1	TRBV3-1	few	TRBJ2-7	TGTGCCAGCAGCCCCACCGGGACAGCTTACGAGCAGTACTTC	CASSPTGTAYEQYF
TRBD1	TRBV19	many	TRBJ1-2	TGTGCCAGTAGTATGATAACAGGGGGAGGCGTCTATGGCTACACCTTC	CASSMITGGGVYGYTF
.	TRBV5-1	many	TRBJ1-5	TGCGCCAGCAGCTTAGGGGGGGCGAATCAGCCCCAGCATTTT	CASSLGGANQPQHF
.	TRBV4-1	few	TRBJ2-7	TGCGCCAGCAGCCCTCCAACCGGAGGGAGAGAATACGAGCAGTACTTC	CASSPPTGGREYEQYF
.	TRBV25-1	many	TRBJ1-1	TGTGCCAGCAGTGAATTAACCAGGGACACTGAAGCTTTCTTT	CASSELTRDTEAFF
.	TRBV18	.	TRBJ1-1	TGTGCCAGCTCACCCAGTGTCAGGCTGAACACTGAAGCTTTCTTT	CASSPSVRLNTEAFF
.	TRBV10-1	many	TRBJ2-2	TGCGCCAGCAGTGTGAGCGCCGGGACAACCACCGGGGAGCTGTTTTTT	CASSVSAGTTTGELFF
.	TRBV19	few	TRBJ2-7	TGTGCCAGTAGGGGATTGAGAGGGTCCTCCTACGAGCAGTACTTC	CASRGLRGSSYEQYF
.	TRBV2	many	TRBJ2-1	TGTGCCAGACAAGAGTTAAAACGGTACAATGAGCAGTTCTTC	CARQELKRYNEQFF
TRBD2	TRBV7-9	many	TRBJ2-5	TGTGCCAGCAGCTTAGGTCAGAATAGCGGGATTAAGGAGACCCAGTACTTC	CASSLGQNSGIKETQYF
.	TRBV4-2	many	TRBJ1-1	TGTGCCAGCAGCCAAAGGTCACAGGCTTTCTTT	CASSQRSQAFF
TRBD1	TRBV20-1	many	TRBJ2-2	TGCAGTGCGGACCCGGGACAGGGGACCGGGGAGCTGTTTTTT	CSADPGQGTGELFF
.	TRBV11-2	few	TRBJ2-2	TGTGCCAGCAGCGCCCCACTTTACGGGGGAAGCACCGGGGAGCTGTTTTTT	CASSAPLYGGSTGELFF
TRBD1	TRBV7-2	many	TRBJ1-1	TGTGCCAGCAGCTTAGGATTAGCTGGACAGGGGGAGGGAGCTTTCTTT	CASSLGLAGQGEGAFF
.	TRBV30	many	TRBJ2-1	TGTGCCTGGAGTGACCCGGGGTCGCCCTACAATGAGCAGTTCTTC	CAWSDPGSPYNEQFF
TRBD2	TRBV20-1	.	TRBJ2-3	TGCAGTGCTAGGGGGAGGGGAGGAGATACGCAGTATTTT	CSARGRGGDTQYF
TRBD1	TRBV19	.	TRBJ2-3	TGTGCCAGTAGCCGTCGGACAGGGGGCGCAGGAGATACGCAGTATTTT	CASSRRTGGAGDTQYF
TRBD2	TRBV5-1	many	TRBJ2-1	TGCGCCAGCAGCCCGGGGGGGACTCTGTTGAATGAGCAGTTCTTC	CASSPGGTLLNEQFF
.	TRBV29-1	many	TRBJ2-7	TGCAGCGTTGAAGTACAGGGCTACGAGCAGTACTTC	CSVEVQGYEQYF
TRBD2	TRBV4-1	few	TRBJ2-5	TGCGCCAGCAGCCCCCTAGATGGGGCTAGCGGGGGGGCGGGTCGAGAGACCCAGTACTTC	CASSPLDGASGGAGRETQYF
.	TRBV18	few	TRBJ2-5	TGTGCCAGCTCCCTACTCTTTCAAGAGACCCAGTACTTC	CASSLLFQETQYF
.	TRBV6-5	.	TRBJ1-6	TGTGCCAGCAAGGACAGAGATAATTCACCCCTCCACTTT	CASKDRDNSPLHF
.	TRBV2	.	TRBJ2-3	TGTGCCAGCAACCGAGAATGGACGCAGTATTTT	CASNREWTQYF
.	TRBV2	many	TRBJ1-2	TGTGCCAGCCCCCCACCTATTACCGGAGCTAACTATGGCTACACCTTC	CASPPPITGANYGYTF
.	TRBV19	.	TRBJ2-2	TGTGCCAGTAGGCCCGATGGGAAGCGGAAGAACACCGGGGAGCCGTTTTTT	CASRPDGKRKNTGEPFF
.	TRBV20-1	many	TRBJ2-1	TGCAGTGCCACACGGGGGGCTGGAAATGAGCAGTTCTTC	CSATRGAGNEQFF
.	TRBV2	many	TRBJ2-3	TGTGCCAGCAGTGAAAGGCGGGTGGTGGTGGCAGATACGCAGTATTTT	CASSERRVVVADTQYF